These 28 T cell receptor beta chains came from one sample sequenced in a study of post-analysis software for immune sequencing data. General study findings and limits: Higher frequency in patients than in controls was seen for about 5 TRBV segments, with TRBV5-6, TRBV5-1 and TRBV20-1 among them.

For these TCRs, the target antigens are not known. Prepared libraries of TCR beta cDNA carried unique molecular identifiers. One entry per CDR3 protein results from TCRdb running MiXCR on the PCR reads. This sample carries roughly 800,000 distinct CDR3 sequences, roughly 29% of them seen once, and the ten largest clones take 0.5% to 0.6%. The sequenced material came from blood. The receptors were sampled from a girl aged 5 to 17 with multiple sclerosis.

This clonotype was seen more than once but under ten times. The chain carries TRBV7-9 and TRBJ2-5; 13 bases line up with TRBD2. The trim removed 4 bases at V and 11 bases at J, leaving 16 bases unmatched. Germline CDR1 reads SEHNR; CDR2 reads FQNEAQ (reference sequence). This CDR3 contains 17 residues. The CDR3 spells CASSSGLAGKSGNEQYF. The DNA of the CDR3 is TGTGCCAGCAGCTCGGGACTAGCGGGAAAGTCGGGGAATGAGCAGTACTTC.

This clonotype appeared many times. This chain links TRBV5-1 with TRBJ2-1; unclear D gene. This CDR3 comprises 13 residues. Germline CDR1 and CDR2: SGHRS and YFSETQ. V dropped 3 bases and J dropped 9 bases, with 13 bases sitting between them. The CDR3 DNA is TGCGCCAGCAGCTCGACCCTCCGAGGTGAGCAGTTCTTC. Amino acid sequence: CASSSTLRGEQFF. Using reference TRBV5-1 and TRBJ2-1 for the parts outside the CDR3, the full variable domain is KAGVTQTPRYLIKTRGQQVTLSCSPISGHRSVSWYQQTPGQGLQFLFEYFSETQRNKGNFPGRFSGRQFSNSRSEMNVSTLELGDSALYLCASSSTLRGEQFFGPGTRLTVL.

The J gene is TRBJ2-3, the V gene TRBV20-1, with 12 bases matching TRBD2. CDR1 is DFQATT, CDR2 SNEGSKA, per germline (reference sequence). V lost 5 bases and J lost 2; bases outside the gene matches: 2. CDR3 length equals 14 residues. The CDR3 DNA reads TGCAGTGCTCGACTAGCGGGAGCCACAGATACGCAGTATTTT. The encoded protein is CSARLAGATDTQYF.

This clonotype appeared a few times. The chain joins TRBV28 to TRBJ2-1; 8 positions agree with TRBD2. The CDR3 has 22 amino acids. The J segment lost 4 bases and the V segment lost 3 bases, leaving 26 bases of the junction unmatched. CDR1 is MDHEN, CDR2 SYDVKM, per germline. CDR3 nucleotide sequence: TGTGCCAGCAGTTTTGATTTCTGGTCGGGGACTAGTGTGATTCCGGTATACAATGAGCAGTTCTTC. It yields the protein CASSFDFWSGTSVIPVYNEQFF. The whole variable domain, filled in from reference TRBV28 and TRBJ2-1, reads DVKVTQSSRYLVKRTGEKVFLECVQDMDHENMFWYRQDPGLGLRLIYFSYDVKMKEKGDIPEGYSVSREKKERFSLILESASTNQTSMYLCASSFDFWSGTSVIPVYNEQFFGPGTRLTVL.

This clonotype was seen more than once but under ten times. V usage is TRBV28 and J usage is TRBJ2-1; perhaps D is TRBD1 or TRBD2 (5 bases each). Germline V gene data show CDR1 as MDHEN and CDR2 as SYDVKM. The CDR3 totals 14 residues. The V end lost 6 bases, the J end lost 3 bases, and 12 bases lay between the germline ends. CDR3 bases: TGTGCCAGCAGCCCCGGGGCTATCTACAATGAGCAGTTCTTC. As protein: CASSPGAIYNEQFF.

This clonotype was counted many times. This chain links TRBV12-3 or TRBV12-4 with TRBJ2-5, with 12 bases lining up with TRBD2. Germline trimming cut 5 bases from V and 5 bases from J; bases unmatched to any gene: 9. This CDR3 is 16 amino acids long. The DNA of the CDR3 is TGTGCCAGCAGTCTAAGACGACTAGCGGGGGAGGAGACCCAGTACTTC. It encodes CASSLRRLAGEETQYF.

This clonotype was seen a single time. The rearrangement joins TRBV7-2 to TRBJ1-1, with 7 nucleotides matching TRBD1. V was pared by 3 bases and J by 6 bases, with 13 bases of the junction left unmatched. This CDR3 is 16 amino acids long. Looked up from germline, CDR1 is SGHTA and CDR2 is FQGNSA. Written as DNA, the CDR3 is TGTGCCAGCAGCTTGCTCAACAGGGGAGGGAGCGCTGAAGCTTTCTTT. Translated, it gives CASSLLNRGGSAEAFF.

The CDR3 region is CASSSSFGYSEQYF. The CDR3 DNA follows: TGCGCCAGCAGCTCTAGTTTCGGCTACAGTGAGCAGTACTTC. The chain uses TRBV5-1 and TRBJ2-7; D remains ambiguous. Trimming cost V 3 bases and J 7 bases, with 17 bases left between them. Germline V CDR1 and CDR2: SGHRS, YFSETQ. The CDR3 runs 14 residues.

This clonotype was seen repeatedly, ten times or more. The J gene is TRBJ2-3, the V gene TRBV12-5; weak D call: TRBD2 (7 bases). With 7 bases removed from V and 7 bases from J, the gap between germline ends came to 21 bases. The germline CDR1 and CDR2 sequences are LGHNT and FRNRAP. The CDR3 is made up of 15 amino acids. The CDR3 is CASAVATPGGYTQYF. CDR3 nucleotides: TGTGCTAGTGCGGTGGCGACCCCGGGGGGCTATACGCAGTATTTT.

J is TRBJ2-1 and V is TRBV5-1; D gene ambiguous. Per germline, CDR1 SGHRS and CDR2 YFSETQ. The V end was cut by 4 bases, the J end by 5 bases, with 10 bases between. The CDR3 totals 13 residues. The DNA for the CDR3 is TGCGCCAGCAGCCCGTGGGTAAACAATGAGCAGTTCTTC. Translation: CASSPWVNNEQFF.

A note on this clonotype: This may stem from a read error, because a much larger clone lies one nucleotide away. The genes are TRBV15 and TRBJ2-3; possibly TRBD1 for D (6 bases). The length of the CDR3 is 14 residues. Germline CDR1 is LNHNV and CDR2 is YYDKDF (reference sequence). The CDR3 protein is CATGRDRSSDTQYF. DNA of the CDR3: TGTGCCACCGGCAGAGACAGGAGCTCCGATACGCAGTATTTT.

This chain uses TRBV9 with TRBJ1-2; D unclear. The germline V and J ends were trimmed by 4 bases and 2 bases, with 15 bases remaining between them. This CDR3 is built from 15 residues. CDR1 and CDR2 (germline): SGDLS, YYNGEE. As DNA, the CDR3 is TGTGCCAGCAGCACCCGTCCCGACCCCAACTATGGCTACACCTTC. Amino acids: CASSTRPDPNYGYTF.

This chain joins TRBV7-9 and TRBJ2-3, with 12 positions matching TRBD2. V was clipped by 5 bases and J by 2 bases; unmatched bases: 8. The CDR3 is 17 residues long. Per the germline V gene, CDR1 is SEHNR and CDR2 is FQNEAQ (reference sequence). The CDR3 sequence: CASSTRLAGAITDTQYF. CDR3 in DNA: TGTGCCAGCAGCACCCGACTAGCGGGGGCCATCACAGATACGCAGTATTTT.

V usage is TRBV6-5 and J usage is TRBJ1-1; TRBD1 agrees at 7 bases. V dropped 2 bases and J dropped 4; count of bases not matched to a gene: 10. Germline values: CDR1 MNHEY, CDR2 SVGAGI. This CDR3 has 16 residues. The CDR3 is CASSYAAGGWGTEAFF. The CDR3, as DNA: TGTGCCAGCAGTTACGCGGCAGGGGGATGGGGCACTGAAGCTTTCTTT.

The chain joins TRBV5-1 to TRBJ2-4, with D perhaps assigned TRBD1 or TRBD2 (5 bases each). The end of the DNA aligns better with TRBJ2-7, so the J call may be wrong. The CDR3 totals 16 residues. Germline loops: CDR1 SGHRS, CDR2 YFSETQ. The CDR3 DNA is TGCGCCAGCAGGTACATCGGGGCTAGCCCTTCCTACGAGCAGTACTTC. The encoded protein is CASRYIGASPSYEQYF.

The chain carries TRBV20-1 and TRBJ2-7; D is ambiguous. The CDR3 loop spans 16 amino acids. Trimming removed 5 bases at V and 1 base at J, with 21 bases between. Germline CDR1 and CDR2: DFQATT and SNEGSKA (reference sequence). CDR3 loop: CSAFPPTTPLSYEQYF. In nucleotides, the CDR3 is TGCAGTGCTTTTCCGCCGACGACACCGCTATCCTACGAGCAGTACTTC.

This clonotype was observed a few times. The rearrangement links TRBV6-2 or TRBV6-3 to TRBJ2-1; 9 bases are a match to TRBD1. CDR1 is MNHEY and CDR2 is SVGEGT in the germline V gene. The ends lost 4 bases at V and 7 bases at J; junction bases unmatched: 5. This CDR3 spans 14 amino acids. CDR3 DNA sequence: TGTGCCAGCAGTTTATGGGACAGGGTGAATGAGCAGTTCTTC. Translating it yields CASSLWDRVNEQFF.

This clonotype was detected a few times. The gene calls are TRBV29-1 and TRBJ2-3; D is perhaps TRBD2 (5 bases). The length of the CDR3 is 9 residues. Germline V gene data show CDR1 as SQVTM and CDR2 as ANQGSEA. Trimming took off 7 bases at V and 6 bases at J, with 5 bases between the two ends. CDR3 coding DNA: TGCAGCGCGGGGGATACGCAGTATTTT. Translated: CSAGDTQYF.

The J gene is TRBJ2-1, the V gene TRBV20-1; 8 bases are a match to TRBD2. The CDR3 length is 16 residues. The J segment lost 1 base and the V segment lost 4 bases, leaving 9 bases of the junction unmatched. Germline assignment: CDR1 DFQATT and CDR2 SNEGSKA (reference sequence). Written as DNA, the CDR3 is TGCAGTGCTAATCTCGGTCTAGCGGGTTCCTACAATGAGCAGTTCTTC. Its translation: CSANLGLAGSYNEQFF.

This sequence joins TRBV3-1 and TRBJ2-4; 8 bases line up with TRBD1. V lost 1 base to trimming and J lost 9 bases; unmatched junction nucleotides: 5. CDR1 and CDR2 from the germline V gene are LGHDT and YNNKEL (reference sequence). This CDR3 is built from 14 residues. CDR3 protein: CASSQGQGSGIQYF. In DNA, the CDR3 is TGTGCCAGCAGCCAAGGACAGGGGAGCGGCATTCAGTACTTC. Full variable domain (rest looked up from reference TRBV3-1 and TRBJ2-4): DTAVSQTPKYLVTQMGNDKSIKCEQNLGHDTMYWYKQDSKKFLKIMFSYNNKELIINETVPNRFSPKSPDKAHLNLHINSLELGDSAVYFCASSQGQGSGIQYFGAGTRLSVL.

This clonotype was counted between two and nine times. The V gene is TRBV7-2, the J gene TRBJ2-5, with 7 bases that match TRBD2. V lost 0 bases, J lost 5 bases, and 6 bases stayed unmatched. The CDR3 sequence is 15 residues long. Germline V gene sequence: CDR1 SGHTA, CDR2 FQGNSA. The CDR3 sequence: CASSLARLAAETQYF. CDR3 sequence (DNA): TGTGCCAGCAGCTTAGCGCGACTAGCTGCCGAGACCCAGTACTTC. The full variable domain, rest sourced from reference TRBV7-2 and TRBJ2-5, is GAGVSQSPSNKVTEKGKDVELRCDPISGHTALYWYRQSLGQGLEFLIYFQGNSAPDKSGLPSDRFSAERTGGSVSTLTIQRTQQEDSAVYLCASSLARLAAETQYFGPGTRLLVL.

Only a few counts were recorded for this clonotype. CDR3 protein: CASSLTLAHPKAEAFF. The CDR3 DNA reads TGTGCCAGCAGCTTAACCCTGGCACACCCCAAGGCTGAAGCTTTCTTT. The rearrangement links TRBV11-2 to TRBJ1-1; D is unclear. This CDR3 spans 16 amino acids. With 2 bases removed from V and 6 bases from J, the gap between germline ends came to 19 bases. Germline loops: CDR1 SGHAT, CDR2 FQNNGV.

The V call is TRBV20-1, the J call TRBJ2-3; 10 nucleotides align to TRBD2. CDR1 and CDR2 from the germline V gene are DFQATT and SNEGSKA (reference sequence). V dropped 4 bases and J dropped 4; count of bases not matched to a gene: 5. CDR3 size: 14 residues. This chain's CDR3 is CSATKSGRADTQYF. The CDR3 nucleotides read TGCAGTGCTACTAAGAGCGGGAGGGCAGATACGCAGTATTTT.

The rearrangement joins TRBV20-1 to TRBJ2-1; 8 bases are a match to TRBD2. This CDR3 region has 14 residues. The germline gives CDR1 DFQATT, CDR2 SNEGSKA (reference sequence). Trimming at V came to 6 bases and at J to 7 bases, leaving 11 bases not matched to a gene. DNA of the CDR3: TGCAGTGCCATTAGTCCGGGAGGGCCTAATGAGCAGTTCTTC. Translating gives CSAISPGGPNEQFF.

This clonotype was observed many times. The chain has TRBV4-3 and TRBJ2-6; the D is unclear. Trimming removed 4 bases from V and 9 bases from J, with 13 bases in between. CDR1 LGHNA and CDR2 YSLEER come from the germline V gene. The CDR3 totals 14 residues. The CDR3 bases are TGCGCCAGCAGCCCATCCGTGGGGTTCAACGTCCTGACTTTC. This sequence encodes CASSPSVGFNVLTF.

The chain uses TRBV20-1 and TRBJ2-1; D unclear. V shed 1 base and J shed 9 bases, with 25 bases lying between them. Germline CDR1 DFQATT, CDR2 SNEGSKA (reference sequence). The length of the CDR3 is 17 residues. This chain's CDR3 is CSARGYLSSSNTGEQFF. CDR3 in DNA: TGCAGTGCTAGAGGTTATTTGAGTAGTAGTAATACGGGTGAGCAGTTCTTC.

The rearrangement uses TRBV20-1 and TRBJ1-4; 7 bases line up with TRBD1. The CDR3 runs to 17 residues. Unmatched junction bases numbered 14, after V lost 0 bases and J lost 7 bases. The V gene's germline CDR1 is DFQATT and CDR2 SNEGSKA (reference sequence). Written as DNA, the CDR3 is TGCAGTGCTAGAGATTTTCCGGTCGGAGGGGGCCTTGAAAAACTGTTTTTT. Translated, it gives CSARDFPVGGGLEKLFF.

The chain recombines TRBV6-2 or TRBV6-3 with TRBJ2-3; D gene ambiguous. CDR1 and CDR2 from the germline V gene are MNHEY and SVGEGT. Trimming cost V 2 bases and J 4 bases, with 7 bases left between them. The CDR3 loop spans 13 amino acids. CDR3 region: CASSYRTADTQYF. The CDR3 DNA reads TGTGCCAGCAGTTACAGGACCGCAGATACGCAGTATTTT.